The T cell receptor beta chain described here comes from a study of T cell repertoires in cytomegalovirus infection. Whole-study results and caveats: Totalled public TCR beta family frequency picked out people who carried CMV plus the relevant HLA.

This clonotype was seen a handful of times. Its antigen is still unknown. The CDR3 length is 21 residues. V dropped 5 bases and J dropped 3; count of bases not matched to a gene: 20. Germline values: CDR1 SEHNR, CDR2 FQNEAQ (reference sequence). Each CDR3 protein is one row after TCRdb ran MiXCR on the reads. The sample carries about 360,000 distinct CDR3 sequences, 15% to 20% recorded once. This TCR was recovered from a human donor in good health (CMV status not recorded). Some clones in this sample may be carry-over from other donors' samples. Material: PBMCs. The chain employs TRBV7-9 and TRBJ2-6; TRBD2 aligns across 9 bases. The CDR3 nucleotides read TGTGCCAGCAGCCATAGCCTCCTTTGGATAGCGGGGGTGGATGGGGCCAACGTCCTGACTTTC. It encodes CASSHSLLWIAGVDGANVLTF.